This entry lists 31 T cell receptor beta chains sequenced from one sample in a study of blood T cell repertoires in COVID-19. TCRdb's table, derived via immunoSEQ multiplex PCR, lists solely in-frame clones and lacks some. The repertoire has roughly 320,000 clones, 90% of them found once; the top ten carry roughly 6%. The sample consisted of peripheral blood. The source is a woman in her fifties or sixties with COVID-19, enrolled during active disease.

This chain uses TRBV4-2 with TRBJ1-1; a weak D match, TRBD1 (5 bases). Deletions cut 0 bases from V and 5 bases from J, with 10 bases between. The CDR3 covers 14 residues. Germline V gives CDR1 LGHNA, CDR2 YNFKEQ. The CDR3 reads CASSQDRGGTEAFF. The DNA for the CDR3 is TGTGCCAGCAGCCAAGATCGGGGGGGTACTGAAGCTTTCTTT.

The CDR3 sequence is CATKDLGGAGSSYEQYF. Here the CDR3 DNA reads TGTGCCACCAAAGACTTGGGAGGGGCCGGCAGCTCCTACGAGCAGTACTTC. The chain is built from TRBV19 and TRBJ2-7; 7 bases are a match to TRBD2. V gave up 10 bases and J gave up 0 bases; unmatched junction bases: 18. From germline, CDR1 is LNHDA and CDR2 SQIVND (reference sequence). The CDR3 totals 17 residues.

The rearrangement uses TRBV19 and TRBJ2-7, with D perhaps matching TRBD1 (6 bases). Per germline, CDR1 LNHDA and CDR2 SQIVND (reference sequence). The CDR3 runs to 14 residues. V dropped 3 bases and J dropped 2 bases, with 11 bases sitting between them. This CDR3 reads CASSMGRGPYEQYF. The CDR3 nucleotides read TGTGCCAGTAGTATGGGCAGGGGCCCCTACGAGCAGTACTTC.

The chain employs TRBV18 and TRBJ2-2, with TRBD2 matching 16 bases. The J segment lost 9 bases and the V segment lost 2 bases, leaving 9 bases of the junction unmatched. Germline V gene data show CDR1 as KGHSH and CDR2 as LQKENI. This CDR3 is 18 amino acids long. The CDR3 reads CASSPAGLAGGPVRELFF. The CDR3 nucleotides read TGTGCCAGCTCACCAGCGGGACTAGCGGGAGGGCCCGTACGGGAGCTGTTTTTT.

The V call is TRBV13, the J call TRBJ1-2; no definite D call. The CDR3 has 12 residues. Trimming removed 5 bases at V and 6 bases at J, with 10 bases between. The germline V gene encodes CDR1 PRHDT and CDR2 FYEKMQ (reference sequence). This CDR3 reads CASSPRRDGYTF. CDR3 coding DNA: TGTGCCAGCAGCCCCCGACGGGATGGCTACACCTTC.

The chain employs TRBV6-5 and TRBJ1-1; D gene uncertain. The CDR3 totals 13 residues. The V gene's germline CDR1 is MNHEY and CDR2 SVGAGI. V was cut by 8 bases and J by 2 bases, with 12 bases left in between. CDR3 DNA: TGTGCCAGCGTCTGGAGTTCCAACACTGAAGCTTTCTTT. It is translated as CASVWSSNTEAFF.

The chain employs TRBV10-2 and TRBJ2-7; 11 bases align to TRBD2. The V and J ends lost 3 bases and 3 bases, in that order; junction bases with no gene match: 7. Germline CDR1 WSHSY, CDR2 SAAADI. CDR3 length: 16 residues. The CDR3 sequence: CASSDLAGGPRYEQYF. Written as DNA, the CDR3 is TGCGCCAGCAGTGACTTAGCGGGAGGGCCTCGCTACGAGCAGTACTTC.

This clone was counted between two and nine times. V and J are TRBV5-1 and TRBJ2-3; 8 bases fit TRBD2. The CDR3 is made up of 16 amino acids. Per germline, CDR1 SGHRS and CDR2 YFSETQ. J lost 4 bases, V lost 4 bases, and 11 bases had no gene match. The CDR3 DNA follows: TGCGCCAGCAGCCCCCCACTGGGCGGGGGGCCAGATACGCAGTATTTT. It is translated as CASSPPLGGGPDTQYF.

The rearrangement joins TRBV5-5 to TRBJ2-1; TRBD2 matches 7 bases. With 6 bases clipped from V and 0 bases from J, the junction kept 9 bases outside the gene matches. Germline loops: CDR1 SGHKS, CDR2 YYEKEE (reference sequence). The CDR3 extends over 16 amino acids. CDR3 in DNA: TGTGCCAGCAAATGGGAGGGGACCAGCTCCTACAATGAGCAGTTCTTC. Its protein product is CASKWEGTSSYNEQFF.

This chain uses TRBV6-5 with TRBJ1-1, with 9 nucleotides matching TRBD1. Unmatched junction bases numbered 11, after V lost 6 bases and J lost 6 bases. The CDR3 consists of 15 residues. Germline V gene lookup returns CDR1 MNHEY and CDR2 SVGAGI. The CDR3 DNA reads as TGTGCCAGCAGCAGGGACAGGGCCCCTAGGGCTGAAGCTTTCTTT. Translating gives CASSRDRAPRAEAFF.

The V call is TRBV19, the J call TRBJ2-5; 14 bases are a match to TRBD2. Germline trimming cut 3 bases from V and 4 bases from J; bases unmatched to any gene: 10. The CDR3 extends over 18 amino acids. Germline CDR1 LNHDA, CDR2 SQIVND (reference sequence). The CDR3 DNA is TGTGCCAGTAGTATGGGGGGACTAGCGGGAGTTTCCGCAGAGACCCAGTACTTC. Translating gives CASSMGGLAGVSAETQYF.

The V and J genes are TRBV9 and TRBJ1-2; 8 nucleotides align to TRBD1. The CDR3 extends over 15 amino acids. Germline CDR1 and CDR2: SGDLS and YYNGEE. V lost 4 bases to trimming and J lost 2 bases; unmatched junction nucleotides: 7. Written as DNA, the CDR3 is TGTGCCAGCAGCCCAGGACAGGGACTCAACTATGGCTACACCTTC. Translated: CASSPGQGLNYGYTF.

The rearrangement uses TRBV7-9 and TRBJ2-2, with 7 bases matching TRBD2. The length of the CDR3 is 18 residues. Germline trimming cut 2 bases from V and 4 bases from J; bases unmatched to any gene: 13. CDR1 and CDR2 (germline): SEHNR, FQNEAQ (reference sequence). The CDR3 coding sequence is TGTGCCAGCAGCTTAACCCCGGGAGGACTGAGCGGCACCGGGGAGCTGTTTTTT. Amino acid sequence: CASSLTPGGLSGTGELFF.

The genes are TRBV23-1 and TRBJ2-7, with D hard to call. TRBV23-1 is filed as an ORF, its function uncertain. V was cut by 2 bases and J by 2 bases, with 10 bases left in between. CDR3 length: 14 residues. The CDR3, as DNA: TGCGCCAGCAGTCAAAGAAACGGAGCCTACGAGCAGTACTTC. This translates into CASSQRNGAYEQYF.

Only one count was recorded for this clone. The CDR3 here is CASSSQGAWETQYF. The DNA for the CDR3 is TGTGCCAGCAGCTCACAGGGGGCCTGGGAGACCCAGTACTTC. The V call is TRBV5-4, the J call TRBJ2-5; 9 bases map to TRBD1. Germline CDR1 SGHNT, CDR2 YYREEE (reference sequence). CDR3 length: 14 amino acids. The V gene end was trimmed by 3 bases and the J gene end by 5 bases; junction bases not matched to a gene: 5. Combining the CDR3 with reference TRBV5-4 and TRBJ2-5 gives the whole variable domain ETGVTQSPTHLIKTRGQQVTLRCSSQSGHNTVSWYQQALGQGPQFIFQYYREEENGRGNFPPRFSGLQFPNYSSELNVNALELDDSALYLCASSSQGAWETQYFGPGTRLLVL.

CDR3 nucleotides: TGCGCCAGCAGCCTAGGGACAGGAACTAACTATGGCTACACCTTC. As protein: CASSLGTGTNYGYTF. The chain has TRBV5-1 and TRBJ1-2; 8 bases map to TRBD1. V shed 4 bases and J 0 bases; nucleotides not matched to a gene: 5. Germline lookup yields CDR1 SGHRS and CDR2 YFSETQ. This CDR3 is built from 15 residues.

The V and J genes are TRBV19 and TRBJ1-2; 11 bases match TRBD1. This CDR3 comprises 17 residues. From germline, CDR1 is LNHDA and CDR2 SQIVND (reference sequence). The V gene end was trimmed by 6 bases and the J gene end by 4 bases; junction bases not matched to a gene: 13. CDR3 in DNA: TGTGCCAGTAGCCTTTTCTCCGGGACAGGGGGTTCCTATGGCTACACCTTC. Amino acids: CASSLFSGTGGSYGYTF.

The chain has TRBV6-5 and TRBJ2-3; the D gene is possibly TRBD2 (6 bases). Per germline, CDR1 MNHEY and CDR2 SVGAGI. The CDR3 sequence is 15 residues long. V lost 5 bases to trimming and J lost 5 bases, with 17 bases between them. CDR3 nucleotides: TGTGCCAGCAGTATAGGGACTTTAGCACAAGATACGCAGTATTTT. Protein product: CASSIGTLAQDTQYF.

The chain combines TRBV3-1 (or the pseudogene TRBV3-2) with TRBJ2-3, with 10 nucleotides matching TRBD1. Germline-derived CDR1 and CDR2 are LGHDT and YNNKEL (reference sequence). Germline trimming cut 3 bases from V and 6 bases from J; bases unmatched to any gene: 6. This CDR3 has 15 amino acids. CDR3: CASSQGTGVWDTQYF. The CDR3 DNA follows: TGTGCCAGCAGCCAGGGGACAGGGGTTTGGGATACGCAGTATTTT.

The chain carries TRBV5-1 and TRBJ1-1, with D perhaps TRBD1 (6 bases). CDR1 is SGHRS and CDR2 is YFSETQ in the germline V gene. Trimming removed 4 bases from V and 0 bases from J, with 13 bases in between. CDR3 length: 15 amino acids. DNA for the CDR3: TGCGCCAGCAGCATACAAGGGGGAATGAACACTGAAGCTTTCTTT. Protein: CASSIQGGMNTEAFF.

This clone was picked up one time. The chain employs TRBV5-1 and TRBJ1-4; unclear D gene. The CDR3 loop spans 15 amino acids. Germline lookup yields CDR1 SGHRS and CDR2 YFSETQ. V was cut by 3 bases and J by 0 bases, with 9 bases left in between. The DNA of the CDR3 is TGCGCCAGCAGCTCAACAGTGACAACTAATGAAAAACTGTTTTTT. This gives the protein CASSSTVTTNEKLFF.

V and J are TRBV18 and TRBJ1-1; tentatively, D is TRBD1 (6 bases). V lost 2 bases and J 3 bases, leaving 13 bases between the germline ends. From germline, CDR1 is KGHSH and CDR2 LQKENI. CDR3 length: 15 residues. The CDR3 reads CASSPLQGQDTEAFF. The CDR3 coding sequence is TGTGCCAGCTCACCATTACAGGGCCAGGACACTGAAGCTTTCTTT.

V gene TRBV3-1 (or the pseudogene TRBV3-2) combines with J gene TRBJ1-2; a possible D gene is TRBD1 (6 bases). Looked up from germline, CDR1 is LGHDT and CDR2 is YNNKEL (reference sequence). CDR3 size: 15 residues. The germline V and J ends were trimmed by 1 base and 5 bases, with 14 bases remaining between them. In DNA form, the CDR3 reads TGTGCCAGCAGCCAAGCGTCGGACAGACATTATGGCTACACCTTC. This gives the protein CASSQASDRHYGYTF.

The chain links TRBV7-9 to TRBJ2-7; 11 positions match TRBD2. Germline V gives CDR1 SEHNR, CDR2 FQNEAQ (reference sequence). The CDR3 loop spans 17 amino acids. J was trimmed by 4 bases and V by 2 bases; bases with no gene match: 10. CDR3 in amino acids: CASSLSPTGTSGYEQYF. CDR3 DNA: TGTGCCAGCAGCTTATCACCCACCGGGACTAGCGGTTACGAGCAGTACTTC.

V usage is TRBV11-2 and J usage is TRBJ1-1, with 7 positions matching TRBD1. The V segment lost 2 bases and the J segment 0 bases; nucleotides outside the gene matches: 6. Germline V CDR1 and CDR2: SGHAT, FQNNGV. The CDR3 contains 16 residues. CDR3: CASSLQGERMNTEAFF. DNA for the CDR3: TGTGCCAGCAGCTTACAGGGGGAACGCATGAACACTGAAGCTTTCTTT. Filled out from reference TRBV11-2 and TRBJ1-1, the complete variable domain reads EAGVAQSPRYKIIEKRQSVAFWCNPISGHATLYWYQQILGQGPKLLIQFQNNGVVDDSQLPKDRFSAERLKGVDSTLKIQPAKLEDSAVYLCASSLQGERMNTEAFFGQGTRLTVV.

The V gene is TRBV24-1, the J gene TRBJ1-2; 10 nucleotides align to TRBD1. Germline lookup yields CDR1 KGHDR and CDR2 SFDVKD. V lost 4 bases, J lost 4 bases, and 8 bases stayed unmatched. This CDR3 has 16 residues. The CDR3 is CATSDPDRGRGYGYTF. CDR3 DNA: TGTGCCACCAGTGACCCAGACAGGGGGCGAGGCTATGGCTACACCTTC.

This chain's CDR3 is CASSYGQPSDTQYF. Written as DNA, the CDR3 is TGCGCCAGCAGCTATGGACAGCCGTCAGATACGCAGTATTTT. The chain joins TRBV5-1 to TRBJ2-3, with TRBD1 as a possible D gene (6 bases). This CDR3 has 14 amino acids. Trimming shortened V by 3 bases and J by 4 bases, and 12 bases separated the two germline ends. Germline assignment: CDR1 SGHRS and CDR2 YFSETQ.

The V gene is TRBV3-1 (or the pseudogene TRBV3-2), the J gene TRBJ1-5; D may be TRBD1 (6 bases). Germline assignment: CDR1 LGHDT and CDR2 YNNKEL (reference sequence). The CDR3 has 16 residues. Between the trimmed V and J ends, which lost 1 base and 6 bases, there was a span of 16 bases. The CDR3 bases are TGTGCCAGCAGCCAAGGGGGGGGCAGGGCGAGTCAGCCCCAGCATTTT. Translated, it gives CASSQGGGRASQPQHF.

The chain employs TRBV7-2 and TRBJ1-2, with TRBD1 matching 7 bases. This CDR3 is 12 amino acids long. After removal of 8 bases from V and 7 bases from J, the junction contained 7 bases not matched to a gene. Germline V gene data show CDR1 as SGHTA and CDR2 as FQGNSA. In DNA, the CDR3 is TGTGCCAGCGGAACCAGGGGGTTTGGCTACACCTTC. This translates into CASGTRGFGYTF.

J is TRBJ2-1 and V is TRBV7-9; 12 bases agree with TRBD2. Germline V lookup: CDR1 SEHNR, CDR2 FQNEAQ (reference sequence). Trimming took 5 bases from V and 15 from J; bases not matched to a gene: 8. This CDR3 has 13 residues. The CDR3 region is CASSRLAGVRLFF. Written as DNA, the CDR3 is TGTGCCAGCAGCCGACTAGCGGGAGTGCGGCTGTTCTTC. Variable domain in full (rest from reference TRBV7-9 and TRBJ2-1): DTGVSQNPRHKITKRGQNVTFRCDPISEHNRLYWYRQTLGQGPEFLTYFQNEAQLEKSRLLSDRFSAERPKGSFSTLEIQRTEQGDSAMYLCASSRLAGVRLFFGPGTRLTVL.

The CDR3 DNA is TGTGCCAGCAGCTTAGTCAGGCGGGAGGGCCTCTACGAGCAGTACTTC. Residues: CASSLVRREGLYEQYF. The chain is built from TRBV7-8 and TRBJ2-7; 9 bases are shared with TRBD2. The germline CDR1 and CDR2 sequences are SGHVS and FQNEAQ. The CDR3 extends over 16 amino acids. Trimming at V came to 1 base and at J to 3 bases, leaving 7 bases not matched to a gene. Full variable domain (remainder filled in from reference TRBV7-8 and TRBJ2-7): GAGVSQSPRYKVAKRGQDVALRCDPISGHVSLFWYQQALGQGPEFLTYFQNEAQLDKSGLPSDRFFAERPEGSVSTLKIQRTQQEDSAVYLCASSLVRREGLYEQYFGPGTRLTVT.